This T cell receptor (beta chain) was observed in a study of CD8 T cells in Susac syndrome. Sequencing of TCR beta was performed on blood CD8+ and CD4+ T cells. The CDR3 runs 13 residues. Trimming removed 5 bases from V and 10 bases from J; junction bases left unmatched: 8. Germline V gene sequence: CDR1 SGDLS, CDR2 YYNGEE. RNA totalling about 0.45 to 1 ug underwent reverse transcription with random hexamers. TCRdb independently ran MiXCR on the immunoSEQ multiplex PCR reads; one entry per CDR3 protein. The sample has roughly 190,000 distinct CDR3 sequences, nearly 97% seen once. The TCR was taken from a human donor with Susac syndrome. V gene TRBV9 combines with J gene TRBJ2-1, with 8 bases fitting TRBD2. What was sequenced was CD4+ T cells from PBMCs. The CDR3 region is CASSRSGAGEQFF. CDR3 nucleotide sequence: TGTGCCAGCAGTCGTAGCGGGGCGGGGGAGCAGTTCTTC.